This TCR beta chain was identified in a study of CXCR3-negative and CXCR3-positive naive CD8 T cells. Findings and limits, study-wide: Both of the naive subsets showed about the same high diversity, but memory CD8+ cells had much less. Hydrophobicity of TRB CDR3s was greater in CXCR3-positive naive cells than in CXCR3-negative naive cells.

Through 5' RACE with UMI labels, the TRB cDNA libraries were prepared. TCRdb re-called the 5' RACE reads; one entry per CDR3 protein, DNA not given. There are about 51,000 distinct CDR3 sequences in the sample, with approximately 0.56% held by the top ten. About this clonotype: Its antigen remains unknown.

CDR1 and CDR2 (germline): SGHTA, FQGTGA. The CDR3 runs to 15 residues. This TCR derives from a human donor in good health. Some clones in this sample may be carry-over from other donors' samples. Sequenced sample: naive CXCR3+ CD8+ T cells from blood. Subset of the sample: CD45RO-CCR7+CD27+CD95- naive CD8+ T cells expressing CXCR3 (TNR3+). V is TRBV7-3 and J is TRBJ2-7. CDR3 region: CASSLTVATGNEQYF. The full variable domain, in which reference TRBV7-3 and TRBJ2-7 provide the parts outside the CDR3, is GAGVSQTPSNKVTEKGKYVELRCDPISGHTALYWYRQSLGQGPEFLIYFQGTGAADDSGLPNDRFFAVRPEGSVSTLKIQRTERGDSAVYLCASSLTVATGNEQYFGPGTRLTVT.